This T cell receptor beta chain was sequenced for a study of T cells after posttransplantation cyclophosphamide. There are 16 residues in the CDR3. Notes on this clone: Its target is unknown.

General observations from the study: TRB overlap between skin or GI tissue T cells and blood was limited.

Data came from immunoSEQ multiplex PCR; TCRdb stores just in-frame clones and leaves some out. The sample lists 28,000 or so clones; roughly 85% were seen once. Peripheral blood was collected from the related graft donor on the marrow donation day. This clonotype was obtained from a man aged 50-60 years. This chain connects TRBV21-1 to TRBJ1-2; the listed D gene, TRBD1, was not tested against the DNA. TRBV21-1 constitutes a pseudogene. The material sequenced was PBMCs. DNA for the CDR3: TGTGCCAGCAGCAAGTTTAGGACAGATCTTAACTATGGCTACACCTTC. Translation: CASSKFRTDLNYGYTF.